This is a list of T cell receptor beta chains from one sample in a study of CD8 T cells in Susac syndrome. One entry per CDR3 protein results from TCRdb running MiXCR on the immunoSEQ multiplex PCR reads. The repertoire has approximately 120,000 distinct CDR3 sequences, about 95% of them found once; the top ten carry roughly 0.091%. Input material: CD4+ T cells from PBMCs. These receptors all stem from a human donor in good health. CDR3s include the opening cysteine and the closing phenylalanine or tryptophan. The order of the fields is V gene, D gene, clone size, J gene, CDR3 DNA, CDR3 protein. The D gene is left open where the match is weak. The listing skips clone size in some rows; elsewhere it reads once, few, many or a size class.

TRBV3-1	.	.	TRBJ1-5	TGTGCCAGCAGCCAGGGGGGGCCTCAGCCCCAGCATTTT	CASSQGGPQPQHF
TRBV7-2	.	.	TRBJ1-2	TGTGCCAGCCGGGGGGGGGCAAAACTTTATGGCTACACCTTC	CASRGGAKLYGYTF
TRBV4-1	.	.	TRBJ2-1	TGCGCCAGCAGCCAAGTGTGGGGGAACTACAATGAGCAGTTCTTC	CASSQVWGNYNEQFF
TRBV23-1	.	.	TRBJ2-7	TGCGCCAGCAGTCAGCTACAGGCTTCTTACGAGCAGTACTTC	CASSQLQASYEQYF
TRBV5-4	TRBD2	.	TRBJ2-7	TGTGCCAGCAGGACTAGCGGAGGCTCCTACGAGCAGTACTTC	CASRTSGGSYEQYF
TRBV4-1	TRBD2	.	TRBJ2-3	TGCGCCAGCAGCCAAGATGGTCAGGGCGGGAGTTACACAGATACGCAGTATTTT	CASSQDGQGGSYTDTQYF
TRBV20-1	.	.	TRBJ2-7	TGCAGTGCCCGGGCCATAGCTACGAACGAGCAGTACTTC	CSARAIATNEQYF
TRBV3-1	TRBD2	.	TRBJ2-4	TGTGCCAGCAGCCGGGGGCCGGGACTAGCGGCCACTGGGTACATTCAGTACTTC	CASSRGPGLAATGYIQYF
TRBV7-2	.	.	TRBJ2-1	TGTGCCAGCAGCTTCATGAATGAGCAGTTCTTC	CASSFMNEQFF
TRBV6-2/TRBV6-3	.	.	TRBJ2-7	TGTGCCAGCAGTTACAGGGGGACTTCCTACGAGCAGTACTTC	CASSYRGTSYEQYF
TRBV19	.	.	TRBJ1-1	TGTGCCAGTAGTATAGATCGACCGGAGCTAGCTTTCTTT	CASSIDRPELAFF
TRBV5-1	.	.	TRBJ1-5	TGCGCCAGCAGCCTCGACAGTGGACGTCAGCCCCAGCATTTT	CASSLDSGRQPQHF
TRBV6-1	.	.	TRBJ2-5	TGTGCCAGCAGTCTGACGGAAGAGACCCAGTACTTC	CASSLTEETQYF
TRBV7-9	TRBD2	.	TRBJ2-5	TGTGCCAGCTGCCAAGCCAGAGCGGGAGTTGAGACCCAGTACTTC	CASCQARAGVETQYF
TRBV11-2	TRBD1	.	TRBJ1-2	TGTGCCAGCAGCTTACGACAGGGAGCTAACTATGGCTACACCTTC	CASSLRQGANYGYTF
TRBV29-1	.	.	TRBJ2-3	TGCAGCCTTTTGGGTGGCACAGATACGCAGTATTTT	CSLLGGTDTQYF
TRBV7-9	.	.	TRBJ2-2	TGTGCCAGCAGCTTAACGGCGGCGGCTACGAACACCGGGGAGCTGTTTTTT	CASSLTAAATNTGELFF
TRBV7-9	.	.	TRBJ2-3	TGTGCCAGCAGCCCGGAGACAGATACGCAGTATTTT	CASSPETDTQYF
TRBV29-1	.	.	TRBJ1-1	TGCAGCGTCCGAAGCGGCACTGAAGCTTTCTTT	CSVRSGTEAFF
TRBV7-9	TRBD1	.	TRBJ1-2	TGTGCCAGCAGCTTAAAAGGGGGCGAAGGCTATGGCTACACCTTC	CASSLKGGEGYGYTF
TRBV12-3/TRBV12-4	.	once	TRBJ1-5	TGTGCCAGCAGTCTAGCGGACCTTCAGCCCCAGCATTTT	CASSLADLQPQHF
TRBV6-1	TRBD1	.	TRBJ1-2	TGTGCCACCTCGGACAGGGATGGCTACACCTTC	CATSDRDGYTF
TRBV20-1	.	.	TRBJ2-2	TGCAGTGCTAGATCTTTCGGTGGGAGGTCGAACACCGGGGAGCTGTTTTTT	CSARSFGGRSNTGELFF
TRBV5-4	.	.	TRBJ1-3	TGTGCCAGCAGCTTGGGGAGGTCTGGAAACACCATATATTTT	CASSLGRSGNTIYF
TRBV12-3/TRBV12-4	.	once	TRBJ1-2	TGTGCCAGCAGTAAAAGTGAGGGGACCTATGGCTACACCTTC	CASSKSEGTYGYTF
TRBV19	TRBD2	.	TRBJ2-7	TGTGCCAGTTCTCCCCCGGGAGGGCGATACGAGCAGTACTTC	CASSPPGGRYEQYF
TRBV30	TRBD2	.	TRBJ2-5	TGTGCCTGGTTGAAGCGGGAGGCGGAGACCCAGTACTTC	CAWLKREAETQYF
TRBV4-3	.	.	TRBJ2-4	TGCGCCAGCAGCCCTTCGAGGACTTGGCGAAACATTCAGTACTTC	CASSPSRTWRNIQYF
TRBV12-5	.	.	TRBJ1-2	TGTGCTAGTGGTTTGAGGGATGGCTACACCTTC	CASGLRDGYTF
TRBV5-6	.	.	TRBJ2-3	TGTGCCAGCAGCTTGGGGCCAAGGGGTTGGGGCACAGATACGCAGTATTTT	CASSLGPRGWGTDTQYF
TRBV6-2/TRBV6-3	TRBD1	.	TRBJ2-1	TGTGCCAGCTCTAAAGGGGGCTCGAGCTCCTACAATGAGCAGTTCTTC	CASSKGGSSSYNEQFF